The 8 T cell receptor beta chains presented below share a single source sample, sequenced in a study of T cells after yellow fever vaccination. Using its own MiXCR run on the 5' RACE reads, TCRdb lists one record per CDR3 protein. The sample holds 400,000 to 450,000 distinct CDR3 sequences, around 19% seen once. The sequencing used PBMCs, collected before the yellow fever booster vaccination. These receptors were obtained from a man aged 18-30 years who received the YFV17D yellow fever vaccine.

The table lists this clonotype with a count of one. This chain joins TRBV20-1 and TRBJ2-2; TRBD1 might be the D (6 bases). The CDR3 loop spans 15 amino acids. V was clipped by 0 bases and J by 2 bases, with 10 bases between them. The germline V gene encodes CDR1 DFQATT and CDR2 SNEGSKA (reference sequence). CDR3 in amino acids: CSARDLQGNTGELFF. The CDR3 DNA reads TGCAGTGCTAGAGATTTACAGGGCAACACCGGGGAGCTGTTTTTT.

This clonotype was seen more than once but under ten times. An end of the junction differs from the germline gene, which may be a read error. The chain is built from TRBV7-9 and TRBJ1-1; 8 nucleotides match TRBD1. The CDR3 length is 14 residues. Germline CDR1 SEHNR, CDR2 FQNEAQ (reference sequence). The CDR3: CASSLARETGEGIF. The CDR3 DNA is TGTGCCAGCAGCTTAGCGCGGGAGACAGGGGAAGGTATCTTT.

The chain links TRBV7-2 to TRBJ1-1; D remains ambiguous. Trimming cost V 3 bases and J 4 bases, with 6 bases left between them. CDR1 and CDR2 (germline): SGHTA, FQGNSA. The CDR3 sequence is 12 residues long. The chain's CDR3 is CASSFDLTEAFF. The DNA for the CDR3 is TGTGCCAGCAGCTTCGACCTCACTGAAGCTTTCTTT.

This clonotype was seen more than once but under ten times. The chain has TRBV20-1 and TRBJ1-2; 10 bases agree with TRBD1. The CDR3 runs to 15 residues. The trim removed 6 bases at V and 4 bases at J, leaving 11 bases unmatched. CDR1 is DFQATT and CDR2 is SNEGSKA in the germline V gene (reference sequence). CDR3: CSAGGQGVSTYGYTF. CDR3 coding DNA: TGCAGTGCGGGCGGACAGGGGGTTAGTACCTATGGCTACACCTTC.

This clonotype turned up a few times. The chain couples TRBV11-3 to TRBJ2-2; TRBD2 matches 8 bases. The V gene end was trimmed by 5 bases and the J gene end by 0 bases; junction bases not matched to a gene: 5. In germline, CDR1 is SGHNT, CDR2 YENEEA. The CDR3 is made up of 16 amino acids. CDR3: CASSVGLATNTGELFF. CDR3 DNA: TGTGCCAGCAGCGTCGGACTAGCAACGAACACCGGGGAGCTGTTTTTT.

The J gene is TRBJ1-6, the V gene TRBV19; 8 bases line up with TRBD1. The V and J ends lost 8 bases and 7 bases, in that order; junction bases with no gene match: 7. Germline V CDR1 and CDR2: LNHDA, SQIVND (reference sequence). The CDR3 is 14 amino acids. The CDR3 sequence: CASAHGTGNSPLHF. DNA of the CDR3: TGTGCCAGTGCACACGGGACAGGCAATTCACCCCTCCACTTT.

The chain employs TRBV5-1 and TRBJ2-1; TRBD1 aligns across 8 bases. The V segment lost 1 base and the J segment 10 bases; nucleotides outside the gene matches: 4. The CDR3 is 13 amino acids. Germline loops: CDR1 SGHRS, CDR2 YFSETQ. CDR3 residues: CASSLQGASEQFF. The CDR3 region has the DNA TGCGCCAGCAGCTTGCAGGGGGCGAGCGAGCAGTTCTTC.

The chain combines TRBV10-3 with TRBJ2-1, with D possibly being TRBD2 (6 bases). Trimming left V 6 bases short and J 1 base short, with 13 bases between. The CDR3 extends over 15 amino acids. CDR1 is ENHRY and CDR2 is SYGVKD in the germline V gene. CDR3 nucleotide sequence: TGTGCCATCAGCAAGTTGGAGGGGTCCTACAATGAGCAGTTCTTC. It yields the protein CAISKLEGSYNEQFF.